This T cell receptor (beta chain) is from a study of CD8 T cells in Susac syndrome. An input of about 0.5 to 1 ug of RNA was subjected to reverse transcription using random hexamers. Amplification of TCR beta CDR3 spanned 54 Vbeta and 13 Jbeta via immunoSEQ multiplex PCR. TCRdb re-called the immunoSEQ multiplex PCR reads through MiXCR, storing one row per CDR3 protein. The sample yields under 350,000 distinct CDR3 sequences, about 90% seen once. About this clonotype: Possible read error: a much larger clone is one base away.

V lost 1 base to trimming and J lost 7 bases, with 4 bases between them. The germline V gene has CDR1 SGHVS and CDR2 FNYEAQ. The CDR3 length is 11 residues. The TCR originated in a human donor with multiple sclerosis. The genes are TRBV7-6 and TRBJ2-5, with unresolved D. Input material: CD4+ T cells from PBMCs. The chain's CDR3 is CASSLEVTQYF. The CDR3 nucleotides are TGTGCCAGCAGCTTAGAAGTGACCCAGTACTTC. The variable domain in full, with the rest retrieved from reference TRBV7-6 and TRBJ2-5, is GAGVSQSPRYKVTKRGQDVALRCDPISGHVSLYWYRQALGQGPEFLTYFNYEAQQDKSGLPNDRFSAERPEGSISTLTIQRTEQRDSAMYRCASSLEVTQYFGPGTRLLVL.